One TCR beta chain is described in this entry. Its antigen is not identified. A multiplex PCR was run with 60 Vbeta primers and 13 Jbeta primers. Original processing methods: Around 11 million of roughly 81 million unique TCR beta chains were shared, per a later count. The data were produced by immunoSEQ multiplex PCR, yet TCRdb's version contains in-frame clones alone and is incomplete. For V, J and clone size, that table is used; D and trimming come from the DNA. The data show over 100,000 clones, over 65% seen once. Germline CDR1 SGHRS, CDR2 YFSETQ. The trim removed 1 base at V and 2 bases at J, leaving 5 bases unmatched. The CDR3 runs to 15 residues. The source of the sample is a study of cytomegalovirus exposure and HLA in healthy donors. Study-wide results and limits: The HLA-A and HLA-B alleles of most subjects were reportedly predicted accurately from TCR beta sequences.

Sequencing used PBMCs. This clonotype originated in a woman aged 30 to 39 in good health and CMV-seronegative. V is TRBV5-1 and J is TRBJ2-5; 7 positions match TRBD1. Here the CDR3 reads CASSLSQGIQETQYF. As DNA, the CDR3 is TGCGCCAGCAGCTTGTCACAGGGGATTCAAGAGACCCAGTACTTC.